One sample yielded the 5 T cell receptor beta chains listed below, sequenced in a study of blood T cell repertoires in COVID-19. Sequencing was performed with immunoSEQ multiplex PCR; in TCRdb, only in-frame clones are kept and a portion is missing. The sample holds 55,000 to 80,000 clones, around 88% seen once. Input material: peripheral blood. The receptors come from a human donor in a cohort sampled during active COVID-19.

V gene TRBV2 combines with J gene TRBJ2-7; 7 bases line up with TRBD1. The CDR3 spans 13 residues. Losses at the gene ends were 3 bases for V and 4 bases for J; bases not matched to a gene: 3. Germline CDR1 reads SNHLY; CDR2 reads FYNNEI. CDR3 DNA: TGTGCCAGCAGTGAGTACAGGGGTTACGAGCAGTACTTC. Amino acids: CASSEYRGYEQYF.

The chain recombines TRBV19 with TRBJ1-2, with 11 nucleotides matching TRBD1. The CDR3 spans 15 residues. Germline assignment: CDR1 LNHDA and CDR2 SQIVND (reference sequence). V shed 1 base, J shed 4 bases, and the junction held 2 bases outside the gene matches. This CDR3 is CASSIGTGGSYGYTF. CDR3 DNA: TGTGCCAGTAGTATAGGGACAGGGGGCAGCTATGGCTACACCTTC. The full variable domain, in which reference TRBV19 and TRBJ1-2 provide the parts outside the CDR3, is DGGITQSPKYLFRKEGQNVTLSCEQNLNHDAMYWYRQDPGQGLRLIYYSQIVNDFQKGDIAEGYSVSREKKESFPLTVTSAQKNPTAFYLCASSIGTGGSYGYTFGSGTRLTVV.

The chain joins TRBV7-3 to TRBJ1-2; 12 bases map to TRBD1. Germline loops: CDR1 SGHTA, CDR2 FQGTGA. The CDR3 is 14 residues long. V gave up 5 bases and J gave up 7 bases; unmatched junction bases: 5. CDR3 sequence: CASSTGTGGSGYTF. The CDR3 DNA follows: TGTGCCAGCAGCACCGGGACAGGGGGCTCTGGCTACACCTTC.

The chain is built from TRBV6-6 and TRBJ2-7; no clear D gene. V was shortened by 0 bases and J by 7 bases, with 4 bases between the two germline ends. This CDR3 contains 11 residues. Germline CDR1 and CDR2: MNHNY and SVGAGI (reference sequence). CDR3 sequence reads: CASSYSGEQYF. DNA for the CDR3: TGTGCCAGCAGTTACTCCGGGGAGCAGTACTTC.

A note on this clone: Additional DNA sequences in this sample encode the identical CDR3. V gene TRBV5-1 combines with J gene TRBJ1-1; maybe TRBD1 (6 bases). The germline gives CDR1 SGHRS, CDR2 YFSETQ. The V and J ends lost 5 bases and 1 base respectively, with 12 bases between them. This CDR3 comprises 14 residues. The CDR3 nucleotides read TGCGCCAGCAGACAGGGAGGGTCGAACACTGAAGCTTTCTTT. Translation gives CASRQGGSNTEAFF.